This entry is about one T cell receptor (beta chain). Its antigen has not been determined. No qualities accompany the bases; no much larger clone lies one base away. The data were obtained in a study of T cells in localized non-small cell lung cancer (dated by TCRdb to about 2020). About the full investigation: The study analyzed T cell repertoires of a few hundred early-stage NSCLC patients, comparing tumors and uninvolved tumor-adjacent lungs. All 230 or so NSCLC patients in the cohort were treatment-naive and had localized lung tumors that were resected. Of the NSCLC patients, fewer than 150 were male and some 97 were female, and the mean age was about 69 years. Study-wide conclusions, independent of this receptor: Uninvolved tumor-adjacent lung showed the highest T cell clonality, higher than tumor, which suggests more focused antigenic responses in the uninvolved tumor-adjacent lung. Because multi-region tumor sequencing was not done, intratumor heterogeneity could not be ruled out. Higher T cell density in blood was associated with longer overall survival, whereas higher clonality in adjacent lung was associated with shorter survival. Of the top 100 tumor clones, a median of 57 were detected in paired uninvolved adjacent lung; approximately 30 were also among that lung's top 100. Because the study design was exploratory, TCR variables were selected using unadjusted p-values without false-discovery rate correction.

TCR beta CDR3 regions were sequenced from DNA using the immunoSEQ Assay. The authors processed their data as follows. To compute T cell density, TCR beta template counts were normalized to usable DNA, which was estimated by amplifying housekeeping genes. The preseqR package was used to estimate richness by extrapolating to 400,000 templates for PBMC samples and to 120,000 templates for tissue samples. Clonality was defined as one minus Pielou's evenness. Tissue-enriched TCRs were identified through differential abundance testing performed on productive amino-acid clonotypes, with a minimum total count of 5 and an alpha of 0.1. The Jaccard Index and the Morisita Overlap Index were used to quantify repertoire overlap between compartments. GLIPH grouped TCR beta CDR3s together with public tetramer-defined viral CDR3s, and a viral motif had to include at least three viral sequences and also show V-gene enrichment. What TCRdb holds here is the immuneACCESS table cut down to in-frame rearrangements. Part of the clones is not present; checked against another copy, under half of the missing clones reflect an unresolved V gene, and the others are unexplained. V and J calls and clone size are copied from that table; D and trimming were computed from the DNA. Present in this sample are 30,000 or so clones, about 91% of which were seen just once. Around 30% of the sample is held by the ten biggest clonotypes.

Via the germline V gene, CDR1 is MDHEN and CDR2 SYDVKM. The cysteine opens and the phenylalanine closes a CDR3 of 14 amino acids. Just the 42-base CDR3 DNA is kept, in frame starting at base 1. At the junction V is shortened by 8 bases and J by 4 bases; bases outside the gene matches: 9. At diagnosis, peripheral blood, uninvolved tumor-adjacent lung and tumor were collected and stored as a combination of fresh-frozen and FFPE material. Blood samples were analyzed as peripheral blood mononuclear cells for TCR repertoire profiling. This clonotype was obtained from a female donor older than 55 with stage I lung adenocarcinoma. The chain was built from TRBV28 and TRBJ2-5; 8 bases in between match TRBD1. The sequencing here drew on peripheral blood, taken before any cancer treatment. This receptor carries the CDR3 CASQGAQRRETQYF. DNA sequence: TGTGCCAGCCAGGGGGCGCAGAGAAGAGAGACCCAGTACTTC.